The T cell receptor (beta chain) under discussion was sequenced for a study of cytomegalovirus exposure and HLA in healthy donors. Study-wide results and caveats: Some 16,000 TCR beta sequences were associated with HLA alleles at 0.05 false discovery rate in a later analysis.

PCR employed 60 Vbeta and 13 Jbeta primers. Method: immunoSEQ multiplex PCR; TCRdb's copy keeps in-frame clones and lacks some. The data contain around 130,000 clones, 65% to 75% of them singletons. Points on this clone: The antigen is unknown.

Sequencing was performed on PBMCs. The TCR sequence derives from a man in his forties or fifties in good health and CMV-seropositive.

CDR3 bases: TGTGCCAGCAGCTTAGGTGGGGACAGGCTTTACGTTAGCACAGATACGCAGTATTTT. This gives the protein CASSLGGDRLYVSTDTQYF. V is TRBV7-2 and J is TRBJ2-3; 8 nucleotides match TRBD1. This CDR3 comprises 19 residues. Unmatched junction bases numbered 12, after V lost 1 base and J lost 0 bases. From germline, CDR1 is SGHTA and CDR2 FQGNSA.